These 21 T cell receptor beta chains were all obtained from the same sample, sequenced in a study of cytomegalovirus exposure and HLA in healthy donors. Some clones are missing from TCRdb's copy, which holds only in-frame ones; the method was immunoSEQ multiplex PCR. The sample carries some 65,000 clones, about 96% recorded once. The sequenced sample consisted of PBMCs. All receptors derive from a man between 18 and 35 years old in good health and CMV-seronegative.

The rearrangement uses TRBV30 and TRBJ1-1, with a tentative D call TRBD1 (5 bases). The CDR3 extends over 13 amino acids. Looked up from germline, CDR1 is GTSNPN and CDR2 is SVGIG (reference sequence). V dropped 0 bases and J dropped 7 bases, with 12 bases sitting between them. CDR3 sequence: CAWSVDPDNEAFF. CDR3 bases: TGTGCCTGGAGTGTAGACCCGGACAATGAAGCTTTCTTT.

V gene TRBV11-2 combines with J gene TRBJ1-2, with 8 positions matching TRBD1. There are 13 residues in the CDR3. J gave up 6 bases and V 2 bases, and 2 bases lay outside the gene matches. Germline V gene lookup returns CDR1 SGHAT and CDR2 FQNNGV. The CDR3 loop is CASSLQGANGYTF. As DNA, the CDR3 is TGTGCCAGCAGCTTACAGGGGGCCAATGGCTACACCTTC. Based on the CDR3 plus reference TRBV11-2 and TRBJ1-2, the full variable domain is EAGVAQSPRYKIIEKRQSVAFWCNPISGHATLYWYQQILGQGPKLLIQFQNNGVVDDSQLPKDRFSAERLKGVDSTLKIQPAKLEDSAVYLCASSLQGANGYTFGSGTRLTVV.

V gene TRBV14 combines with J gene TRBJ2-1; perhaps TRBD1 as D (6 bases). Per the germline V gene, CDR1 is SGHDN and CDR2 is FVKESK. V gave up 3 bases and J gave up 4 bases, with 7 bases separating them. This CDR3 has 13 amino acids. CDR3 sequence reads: CASSHQGYNEQFF. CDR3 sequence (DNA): TGTGCCAGCAGCCATCAGGGGTACAATGAGCAGTTCTTC.

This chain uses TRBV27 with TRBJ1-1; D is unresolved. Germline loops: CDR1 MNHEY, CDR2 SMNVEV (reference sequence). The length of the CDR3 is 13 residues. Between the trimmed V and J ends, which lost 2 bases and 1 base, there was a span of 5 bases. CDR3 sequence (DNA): TGTGCCAGCAGTTTAAACACGAACACTGAAGCTTTCTTT. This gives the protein CASSLNTNTEAFF.

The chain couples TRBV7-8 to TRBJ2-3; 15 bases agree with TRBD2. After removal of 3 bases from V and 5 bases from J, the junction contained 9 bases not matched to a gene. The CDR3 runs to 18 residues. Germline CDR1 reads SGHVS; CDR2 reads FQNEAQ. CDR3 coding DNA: TGTGCCAGCAGCTTTGGACTAGCGGGAGGGGGATCGGTAGATACGCAGTATTTT. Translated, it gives CASSFGLAGGGSVDTQYF.

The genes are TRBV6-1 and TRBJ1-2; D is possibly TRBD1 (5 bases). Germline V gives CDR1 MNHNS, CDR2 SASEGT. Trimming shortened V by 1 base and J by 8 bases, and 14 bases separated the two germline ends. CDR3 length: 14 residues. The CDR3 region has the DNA TGTGCCAGCAGTGAAGTTCGCAGGGCACAGGGCTACACCTTC. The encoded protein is CASSEVRRAQGYTF.

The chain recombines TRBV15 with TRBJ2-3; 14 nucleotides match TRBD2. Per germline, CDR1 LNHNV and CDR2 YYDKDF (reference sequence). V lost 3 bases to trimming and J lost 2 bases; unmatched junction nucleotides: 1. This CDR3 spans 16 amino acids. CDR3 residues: CATSRGLAGDTDTQYF. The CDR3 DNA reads TGTGCCACCAGCAGGGGACTAGCGGGAGACACAGATACGCAGTATTTT.

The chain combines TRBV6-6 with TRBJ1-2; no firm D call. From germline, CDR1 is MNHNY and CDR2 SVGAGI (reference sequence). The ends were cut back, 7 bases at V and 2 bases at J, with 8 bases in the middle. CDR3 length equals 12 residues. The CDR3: CASTEGNYGYTF. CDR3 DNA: TGTGCCAGCACGGAGGGAAACTATGGCTACACCTTC.

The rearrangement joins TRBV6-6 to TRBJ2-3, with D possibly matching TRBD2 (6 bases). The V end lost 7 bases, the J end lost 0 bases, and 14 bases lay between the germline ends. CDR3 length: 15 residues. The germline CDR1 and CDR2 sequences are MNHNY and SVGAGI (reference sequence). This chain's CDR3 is CASTNRGFSTDTQYF. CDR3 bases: TGTGCCAGCACCAACCGGGGGTTTAGCACAGATACGCAGTATTTT.

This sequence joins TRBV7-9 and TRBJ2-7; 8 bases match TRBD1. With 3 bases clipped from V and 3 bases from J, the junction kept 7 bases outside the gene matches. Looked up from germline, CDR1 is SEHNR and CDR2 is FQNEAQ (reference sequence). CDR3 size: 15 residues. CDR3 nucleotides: TGTGCCAGCAGCTTTCAAGGACAGGGAAGCTACGAGCAGTACTTC. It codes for CASSFQGQGSYEQYF.

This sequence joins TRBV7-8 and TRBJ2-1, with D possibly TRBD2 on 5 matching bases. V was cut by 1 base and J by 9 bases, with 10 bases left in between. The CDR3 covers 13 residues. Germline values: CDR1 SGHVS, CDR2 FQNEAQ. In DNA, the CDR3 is TGTGCCAGCAGCTTAGATCGAAGCGGTGAGCAGTTCTTC. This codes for CASSLDRSGEQFF.

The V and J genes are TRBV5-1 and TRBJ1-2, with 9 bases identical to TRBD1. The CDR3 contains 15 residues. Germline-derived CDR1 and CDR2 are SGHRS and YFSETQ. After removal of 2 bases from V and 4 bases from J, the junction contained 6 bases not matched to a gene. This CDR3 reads CASSFTGGGLYGYTF. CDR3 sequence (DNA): TGCGCCAGCAGCTTTACAGGGGGCGGACTCTATGGCTACACCTTC.

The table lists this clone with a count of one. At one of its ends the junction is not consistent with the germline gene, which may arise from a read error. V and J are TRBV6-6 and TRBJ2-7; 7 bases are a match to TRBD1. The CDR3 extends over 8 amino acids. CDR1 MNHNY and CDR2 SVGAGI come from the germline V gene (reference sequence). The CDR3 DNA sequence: TGTGCCAACGGGGACAGCTCCTTC. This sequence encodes CANGDSSF.

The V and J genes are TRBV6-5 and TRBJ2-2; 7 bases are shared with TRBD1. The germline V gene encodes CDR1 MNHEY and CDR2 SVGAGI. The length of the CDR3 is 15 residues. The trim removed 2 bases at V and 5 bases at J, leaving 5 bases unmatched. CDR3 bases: TGTGCCAGCAGTTACAGGGGGCTAAGTACCGGGGAGCTGTTTTTT. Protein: CASSYRGLSTGELFF.

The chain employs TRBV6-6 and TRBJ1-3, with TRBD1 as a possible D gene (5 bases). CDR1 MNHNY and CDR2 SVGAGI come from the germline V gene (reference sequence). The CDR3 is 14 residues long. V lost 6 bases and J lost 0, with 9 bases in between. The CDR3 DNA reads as TGTGCCAGCAGCCGCGGGACCTCTGGAAACACCATATATTTT. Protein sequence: CASSRGTSGNTIYF.

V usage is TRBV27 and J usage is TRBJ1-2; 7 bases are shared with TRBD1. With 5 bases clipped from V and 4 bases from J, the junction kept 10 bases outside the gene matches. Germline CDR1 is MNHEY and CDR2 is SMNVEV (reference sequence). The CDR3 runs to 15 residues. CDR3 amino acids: CASSEIGQELYGYTF. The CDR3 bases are TGTGCCAGCAGTGAAATCGGACAGGAACTCTATGGCTACACCTTC.

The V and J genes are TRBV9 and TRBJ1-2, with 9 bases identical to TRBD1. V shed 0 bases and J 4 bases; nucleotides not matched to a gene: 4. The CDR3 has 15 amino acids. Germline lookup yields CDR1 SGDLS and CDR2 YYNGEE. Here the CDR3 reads CASSVAETGGYGYTF. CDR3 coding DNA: TGTGCCAGCAGCGTAGCGGAGACAGGGGGCTATGGCTACACCTTC.

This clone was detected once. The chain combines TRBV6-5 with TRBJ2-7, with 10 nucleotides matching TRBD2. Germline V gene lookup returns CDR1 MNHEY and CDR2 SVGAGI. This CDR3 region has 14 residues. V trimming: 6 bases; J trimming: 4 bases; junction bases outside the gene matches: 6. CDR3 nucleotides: TGTGCCAGCAGCCCGGGACTAGCGTTTTACGAGCAGTACTTC. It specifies CASSPGLAFYEQYF.

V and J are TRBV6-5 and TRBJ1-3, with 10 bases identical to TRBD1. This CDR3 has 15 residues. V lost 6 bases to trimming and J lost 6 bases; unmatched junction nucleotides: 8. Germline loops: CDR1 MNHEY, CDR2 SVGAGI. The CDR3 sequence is CASSHPGQGKNTIYF. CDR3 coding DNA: TGTGCCAGCAGCCACCCGGGACAGGGGAAAAACACCATATATTTT.

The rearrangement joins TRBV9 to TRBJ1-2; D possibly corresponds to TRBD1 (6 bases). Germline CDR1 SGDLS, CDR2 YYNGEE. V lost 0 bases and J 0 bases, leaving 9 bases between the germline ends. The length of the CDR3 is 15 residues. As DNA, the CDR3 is TGTGCCAGCAGCGTAGGGACAGCTCCTAACTATGGCTACACCTTC. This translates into CASSVGTAPNYGYTF.

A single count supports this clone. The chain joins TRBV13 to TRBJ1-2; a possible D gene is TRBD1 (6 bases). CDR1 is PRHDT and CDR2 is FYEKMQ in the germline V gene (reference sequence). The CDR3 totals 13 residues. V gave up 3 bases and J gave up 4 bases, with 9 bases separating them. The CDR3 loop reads CASSLGAIYGYTF. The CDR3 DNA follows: TGTGCCAGCAGCTTGGGGGCAATCTATGGCTACACCTTC.